This T cell receptor beta chain is drawn from a study of blood T cell repertoires in COVID-19. V lost 7 bases to trimming and J lost 3 bases, with 9 bases between them. The CDR3 sequence is 12 residues long. Recruitment covered about two dozen US areas and drew participants whose ages spanned roughly 18 to 100 years. Assignments of participants to cohorts depended upon their own reported clinical history. Per the study methods: Amplifying reference gene primers gave estimates of nucleated cell counts. Clones were read by immunoSEQ multiplex PCR, and TCRdb kept only the in-frame ones, dropping some. V, J and clone size reflect that table, while D and trimming were determined from the DNA. The data hold approximately 170,000 clones, with 65% to 85% observed a single time.

The sequenced material came from PBMCs or T cells enriched from blood (not recorded which). The rearrangement joins TRBV12-3 or TRBV12-4 to TRBJ1-1; weak D call: TRBD1 (5 bases). The TCR comes from a man aged 35 to 55 who had recovered from COVID-19. The CDR3: CASTQGHTEAFF. CDR3 coding DNA: TGTGCCAGCACCCAGGGCCACACTGAAGCTTTCTTT.